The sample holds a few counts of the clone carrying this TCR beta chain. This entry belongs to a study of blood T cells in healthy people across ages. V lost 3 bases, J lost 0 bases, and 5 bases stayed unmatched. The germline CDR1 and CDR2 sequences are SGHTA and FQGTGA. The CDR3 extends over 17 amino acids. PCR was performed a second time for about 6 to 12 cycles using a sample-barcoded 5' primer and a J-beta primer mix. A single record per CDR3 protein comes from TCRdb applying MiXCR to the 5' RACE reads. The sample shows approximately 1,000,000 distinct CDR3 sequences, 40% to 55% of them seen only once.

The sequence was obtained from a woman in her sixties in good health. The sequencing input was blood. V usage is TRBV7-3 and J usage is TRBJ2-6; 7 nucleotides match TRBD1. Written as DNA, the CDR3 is TGTGCCAGCAGCTTGATCGGGACAGCCTCTGGGGCCAACGTCCTGACTTTC. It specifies CASSLIGTASGANVLTF.